This TCR beta chain was obtained from a study of T cell repertoires in cytomegalovirus infection. Study summary: In public TCR beta signatures, there were indications of both CMV infection and matching HLA type.

Using its own MiXCR run on the reads, TCRdb lists one record per CDR3 protein. Of about 920,000 distinct CDR3 sequences listed, approximately 31% are singletons. Many counts were recorded for this clonotype. No antigen is known for it. The source material was cultured CD8+ T cells from PBMCs, sampled from culture after CMV antigen stimulation. The clonotype originates from a human donor in good health (CMV status not recorded). Some clones in this sample may be carry-over from other donors' samples.

The CDR3 coding sequence is TGTGCCAGCAGTACTCAACCTGGAAACACCATATATTTT. Translation gives CASSTQPGNTIYF. The chain combines TRBV12-3 or TRBV12-4 with TRBJ1-3; no firm D call. The CDR3 contains 13 residues. Trimming left V 5 bases short and J 2 bases short, with 7 bases between.